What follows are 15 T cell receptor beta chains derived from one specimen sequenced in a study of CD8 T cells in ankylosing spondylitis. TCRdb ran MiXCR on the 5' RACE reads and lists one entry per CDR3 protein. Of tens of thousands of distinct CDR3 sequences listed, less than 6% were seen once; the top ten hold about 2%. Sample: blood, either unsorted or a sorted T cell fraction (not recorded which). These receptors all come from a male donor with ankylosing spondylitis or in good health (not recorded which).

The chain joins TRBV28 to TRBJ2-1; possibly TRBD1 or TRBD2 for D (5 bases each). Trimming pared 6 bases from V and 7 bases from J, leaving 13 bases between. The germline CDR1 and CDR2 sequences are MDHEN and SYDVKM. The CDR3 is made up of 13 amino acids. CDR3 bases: TGTGCCAGCAGCAAATCAGGGAGAAATGAGCAGTTCTTC. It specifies CASSKSGRNEQFF.

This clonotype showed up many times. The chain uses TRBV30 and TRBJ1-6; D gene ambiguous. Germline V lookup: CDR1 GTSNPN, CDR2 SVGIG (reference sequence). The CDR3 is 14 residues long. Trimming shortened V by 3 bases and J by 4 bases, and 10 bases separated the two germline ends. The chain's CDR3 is CAWRPSGYNSPLHF. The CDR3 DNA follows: TGTGCCTGGAGACCTAGCGGATATAATTCACCCCTCCACTTT.

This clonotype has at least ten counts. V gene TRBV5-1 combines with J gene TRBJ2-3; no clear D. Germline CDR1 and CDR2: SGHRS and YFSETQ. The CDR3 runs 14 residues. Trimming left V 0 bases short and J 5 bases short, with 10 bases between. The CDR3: CASSLAGHQDTQYF. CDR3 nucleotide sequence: TGCGCCAGCAGCTTGGCCGGGCATCAAGATACGCAGTATTTT.

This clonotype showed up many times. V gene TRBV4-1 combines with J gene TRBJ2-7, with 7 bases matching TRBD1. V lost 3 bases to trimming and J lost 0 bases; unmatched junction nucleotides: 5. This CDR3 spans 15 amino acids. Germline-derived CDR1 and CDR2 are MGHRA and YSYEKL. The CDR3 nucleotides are TGCGCCAGCAGCCAGTCACAGGGGAGCTCCTACGAGCAGTACTTC. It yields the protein CASSQSQGSSYEQYF.

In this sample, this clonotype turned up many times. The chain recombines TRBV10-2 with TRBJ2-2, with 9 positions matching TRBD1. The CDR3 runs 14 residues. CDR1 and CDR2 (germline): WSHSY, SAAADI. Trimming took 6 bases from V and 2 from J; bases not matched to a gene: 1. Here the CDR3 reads CASRTGGNTGELFF. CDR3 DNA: TGCGCCAGCAGGACAGGGGGAAACACCGGGGAGCTGTTTTTT.

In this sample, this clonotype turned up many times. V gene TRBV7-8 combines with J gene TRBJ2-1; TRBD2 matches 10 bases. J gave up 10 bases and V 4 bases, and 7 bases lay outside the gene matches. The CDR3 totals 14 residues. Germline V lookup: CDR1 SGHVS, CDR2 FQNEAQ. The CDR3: CASSYQRGGREQFF. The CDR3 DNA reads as TGTGCCAGCAGCTACCAGCGGGGGGGCCGGGAGCAGTTCTTC.

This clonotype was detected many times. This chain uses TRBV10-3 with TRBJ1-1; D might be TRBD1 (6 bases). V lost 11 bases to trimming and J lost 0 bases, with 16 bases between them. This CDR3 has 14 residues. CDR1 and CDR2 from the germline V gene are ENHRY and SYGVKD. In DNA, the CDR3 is TGTGCCTCCCAGACAGGAACTATGAACACTGAAGCTTTCTTT. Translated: CASQTGTMNTEAFF.

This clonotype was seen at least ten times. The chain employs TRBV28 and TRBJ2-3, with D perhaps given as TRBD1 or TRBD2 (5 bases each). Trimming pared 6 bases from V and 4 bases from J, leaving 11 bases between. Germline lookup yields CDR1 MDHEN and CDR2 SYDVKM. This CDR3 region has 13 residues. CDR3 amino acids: CASSPGTPDTQYF. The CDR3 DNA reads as TGTGCCAGCAGCCCCGGGACCCCAGATACGCAGTATTTT.

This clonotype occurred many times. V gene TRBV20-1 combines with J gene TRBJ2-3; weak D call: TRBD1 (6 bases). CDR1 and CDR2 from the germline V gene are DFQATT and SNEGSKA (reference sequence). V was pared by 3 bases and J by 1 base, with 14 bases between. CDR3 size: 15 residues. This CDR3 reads CSARPTGSRTDTQYF. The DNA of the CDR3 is TGCAGTGCTAGGCCCACAGGGTCCCGCACAGATACGCAGTATTTT.

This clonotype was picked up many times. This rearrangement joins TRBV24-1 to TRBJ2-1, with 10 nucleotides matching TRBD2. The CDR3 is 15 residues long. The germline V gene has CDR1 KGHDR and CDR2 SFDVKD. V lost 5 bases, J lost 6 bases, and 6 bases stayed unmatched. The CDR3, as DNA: TGTGCCACCAGTGTAGCTAGCGGGGGACTCAATGAGCAGTTCTTC. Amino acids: CATSVASGGLNEQFF.

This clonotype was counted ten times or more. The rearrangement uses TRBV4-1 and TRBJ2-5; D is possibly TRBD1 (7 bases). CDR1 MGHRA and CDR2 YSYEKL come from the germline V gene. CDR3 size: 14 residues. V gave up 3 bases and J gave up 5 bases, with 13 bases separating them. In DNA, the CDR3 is TGCGCCAGCAGCCAGGAGGGGGCCCAGGAGACCCAGTACTTC. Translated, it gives CASSQEGAQETQYF.

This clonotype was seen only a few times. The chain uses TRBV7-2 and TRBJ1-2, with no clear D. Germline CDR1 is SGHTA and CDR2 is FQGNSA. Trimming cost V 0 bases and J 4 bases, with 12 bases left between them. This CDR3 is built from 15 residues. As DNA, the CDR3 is TGTGCCAGCAGCTTAGCAGGGCACGAAGCCTATGGCTACACCTTC. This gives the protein CASSLAGHEAYGYTF. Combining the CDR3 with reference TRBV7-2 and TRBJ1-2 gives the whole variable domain GAGVSQSPSNKVTEKGKDVELRCDPISGHTALYWYRQSLGQGLEFLIYFQGNSAPDKSGLPSDRFSAERTGGSVSTLTIQRTQQEDSAVYLCASSLAGHEAYGYTFGSGTRLTVV.

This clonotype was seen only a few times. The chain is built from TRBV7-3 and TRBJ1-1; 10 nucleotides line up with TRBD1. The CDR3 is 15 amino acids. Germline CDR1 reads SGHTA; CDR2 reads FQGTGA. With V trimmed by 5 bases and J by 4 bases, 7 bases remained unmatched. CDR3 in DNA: TGTGCCAGCAGCGCGACAGGGGGCCTGGGCACTGAAGCTTTCTTT. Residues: CASSATGGLGTEAFF.

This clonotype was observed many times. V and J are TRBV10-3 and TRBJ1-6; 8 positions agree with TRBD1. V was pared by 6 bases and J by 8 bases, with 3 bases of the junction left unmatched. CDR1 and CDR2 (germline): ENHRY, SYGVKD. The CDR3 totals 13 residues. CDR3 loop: CAIRPGQDSPLHF. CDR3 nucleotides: TGTGCCATCAGGCCGGGACAGGATTCACCCCTCCACTTT.

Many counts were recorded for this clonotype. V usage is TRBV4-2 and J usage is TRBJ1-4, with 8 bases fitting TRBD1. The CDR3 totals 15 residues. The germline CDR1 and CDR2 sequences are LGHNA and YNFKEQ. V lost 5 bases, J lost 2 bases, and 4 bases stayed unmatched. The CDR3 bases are TGTGCCAGCAGCGGGCAGGGGGCGACTAATGAAAAACTGTTTTTT. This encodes CASSGQGATNEKLFF.